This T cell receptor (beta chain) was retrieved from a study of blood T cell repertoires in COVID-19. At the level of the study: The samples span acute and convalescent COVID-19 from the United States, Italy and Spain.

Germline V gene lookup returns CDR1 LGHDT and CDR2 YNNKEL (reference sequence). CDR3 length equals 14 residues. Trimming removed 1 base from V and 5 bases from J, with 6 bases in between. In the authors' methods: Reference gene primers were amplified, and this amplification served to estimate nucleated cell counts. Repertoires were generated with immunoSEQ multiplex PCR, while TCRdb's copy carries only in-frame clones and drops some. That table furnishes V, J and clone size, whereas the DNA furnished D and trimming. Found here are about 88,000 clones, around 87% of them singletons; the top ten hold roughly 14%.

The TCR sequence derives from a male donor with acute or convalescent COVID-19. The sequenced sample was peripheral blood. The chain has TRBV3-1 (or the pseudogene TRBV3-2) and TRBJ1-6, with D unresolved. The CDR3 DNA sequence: TGTGCCAGCAGCCAAGTGGCCAATAATTCACCCCTCCACTTT. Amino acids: CASSQVANNSPLHF.